The 8 T cell receptor beta chains in this list originate from one sample, sequenced in a study of cytomegalovirus exposure and HLA in healthy donors. The PCR employed 60 Vbeta primers together with 13 Jbeta primers. Using immunoSEQ multiplex PCR, the repertoire was profiled, and TCRdb retains in-frame clones only, with some absent. The repertoire includes roughly 170,000 clones, roughly four fifths of them detected once, and under 5% sits in the top ten. Material: PBMCs. Source of these receptors: a man between 18 and 35 years old in good health and CMV-seronegative.

This clone was seen only once. The chain uses TRBV9 and TRBJ1-3; the match to TRBD1 covers 10 bases. From germline, CDR1 is SGDLS and CDR2 YYNGEE. The V and J ends lost 3 bases and 3 bases, in that order; junction bases with no gene match: 6. The CDR3 sequence is 16 residues long. In DNA, the CDR3 is TGTGCCAGCAGCGCCAGACAGGGGGCAGTTGGAAACACCATATATTTT. It encodes CASSARQGAVGNTIYF. The full variable domain, with the rest looked up from reference TRBV9 and TRBJ1-3, is DSGVTQTPKHLITATGQRVTLRCSPRSGDLSVYWYQQSLDQGLQFLIQYYNGEERAKGNILERFSAQQFPDLHSELNLSSLELGDSALYFCASSARQGAVGNTIYFGEGSWLTVV.

This chain connects TRBV19 to TRBJ1-5; 7 nucleotides align to TRBD1. The CDR3 runs to 16 residues. Trimming cost V 5 bases and J 4 bases; bases outside gene matches: 11. Per the germline V gene, CDR1 is LNHDA and CDR2 is SQIVND (reference sequence). CDR3 sequence (DNA): TGTGCCAGTAGTCCCAGGAGACAGGGTCTAAATCAGCCCCAGCATTTT. Translation: CASSPRRQGLNQPQHF.

The chain employs TRBV5-1 and TRBJ2-5, with 11 nucleotides matching TRBD2. The J call may be mistaken, given a closer DNA end match to TRBJ2-7. Per the germline V gene, CDR1 is SGHRS and CDR2 is YFSETQ. The CDR3 spans 15 residues. The CDR3 loop is CASSSLAGGTYEQYF. The CDR3 DNA follows: TGCGCCAGCAGCTCATTAGCGGGAGGGACTTACGAGCAGTACTTC.

J is TRBJ1-1 and V is TRBV28; 8 nucleotides agree with TRBD1. Germline values: CDR1 MDHEN, CDR2 SYDVKM. The CDR3 loop spans 17 amino acids. J was trimmed by 3 bases and V by 2 bases; bases with no gene match: 11. This CDR3 is CASSLKPRGRPYTEAFF. In DNA form, the CDR3 reads TGTGCCAGCAGTTTAAAGCCCAGGGGGCGGCCCTACACTGAAGCTTTCTTT.

This clone came up a few times. The chain joins TRBV6-6 to TRBJ1-3; TRBD1 might be the D (6 bases). The V gene's germline CDR1 is MNHNY and CDR2 SVGAGI (reference sequence). The CDR3 has 16 residues. The ends were cut back, 4 bases at V and 0 bases at J, with 13 bases in the middle. In DNA form, the CDR3 reads TGTGCCAGCAGTTTTACAGGGATTTCCTCTGGAAACACCATATATTTT. Residues: CASSFTGISSGNTIYF.

The V call is TRBV28, the J call TRBJ2-7, with D unclear. The CDR3 consists of 15 residues. V gave up 3 bases and J gave up 0 bases, with 12 bases separating them. CDR1 MDHEN and CDR2 SYDVKM come from the germline V gene. In nucleotides, the CDR3 is TGTGCCAGCAGTTTCCCGGGTCTGAGCTCCTACGAGCAGTACTTC. Amino acids: CASSFPGLSSYEQYF.

This clone was observed a handful of times. The rearrangement links TRBV5-6 to TRBJ2-7; TRBD1 aligns across 9 bases. Germline assignment: CDR1 SGHDT and CDR2 YYEEEE. This CDR3 is 14 amino acids long. The junction had 14 bases not matched to a gene; V was cut back by 4 bases and J by 12 bases. CDR3 region: CASSGGTGWSGSYF. CDR3 sequence (DNA): TGTGCCAGCAGCGGAGGGACAGGGTGGTCCGGTTCGTACTTC.

This rearrangement joins TRBV5-1 to TRBJ2-7, with TRBD1 matching over 10 bases. The germline gives CDR1 SGHRS, CDR2 YFSETQ. The CDR3 contains 15 residues. The V gene end was trimmed by 4 bases and the J gene end by 7 bases; junction bases not matched to a gene: 11. As DNA, the CDR3 is TGCGCCAGCAGCCTCAACTGGGACAGGGGTCGTGAGCAGTACTTC. This translates into CASSLNWDRGREQYF.